This T cell receptor (beta chain) was sequenced for a study of T cell responses to AZD1222 COVID-19 vaccine. The CDR3 is 15 amino acids. Germline CDR1 and CDR2: SGHNT and YYREEE (reference sequence). V lost 4 bases, J lost 2 bases, and 13 bases lay in between. The repertoire was sequenced with immunoSEQ multiplex PCR; TCRdb's copy has only in-frame clones and lacks some. The data contain about 140,000 clones, about 89% of them singletons. The clonotype originates from an adult in good health. J is TRBJ2-1 and V is TRBV5-4; D gene uncertain. The starting material was peripheral blood, obtained on day 0 of AZD1222 vaccination. CDR3 loop: CASSAKVPTYNEQFF. The DNA for the CDR3 is TGTGCCAGCAGCGCCAAGGTCCCCACCTACAATGAGCAGTTCTTC.